The T cell receptor (beta chain) described here comes from a study of cytomegalovirus exposure and HLA in healthy donors. Looking at the study overall: The 130 or so validation repertoires, a later analysis reported, used the same platform as the 666 repertoires from the first cohort. General observations from the study: TCR beta chains numbering more than 150 were designated cytomegalovirus-associated.

The CDR3 length is 14 residues. Germline assignment: CDR1 WNHNN and CDR2 SYGVQD (reference sequence). Trimming cost V 3 bases and J 3 bases, with 12 bases left between them. Sequenced by immunoSEQ multiplex PCR; TCRdb stores in-frame clones only, minus some. The sample holds 120,000 or so clones, almost 90% seen once. With respect to this clone: The target antigen is unknown.

Separate from the approximately 720-subject first cohort, the roughly 120-subject validation cohort was the one that the donors belonged to. This receptor was taken from a man aged 25-45 years in good health and CMV-seronegative. The sequencing sample was made of PBMCs. The gene calls are TRBV10-1 and TRBJ2-7; D may be TRBD2 (6 bases). Here the CDR3 reads CASSETGLHYEQYF. The CDR3 coding sequence is TGCGCCAGCAGTGAAACGGGACTCCACTACGAGCAGTACTTC.